The 27 T cell receptor beta chains below all came from one sample that was sequenced in a study of T cell repertoires in cytomegalovirus infection. TCRdb redid the calling of the reads with MiXCR, one entry per CDR3 protein. Of 490,000 or so distinct CDR3 sequences listed, about 10% were seen once; the top ten hold roughly 10%. The sequenced sample was PBMCs. Receptor source: a human donor in good health (CMV status not recorded). Some clones in this sample may be carry-over from other donors' samples.

This clonotype was counted between two and nine times. The rearrangement links TRBV2 to TRBJ2-1, with D perhaps matching TRBD2 (7 bases). Trimming took off 11 bases at V and 2 bases at J, with 22 bases between the two ends. Germline assignment: CDR1 SNHLY and CDR2 FYNNEI. The CDR3 spans 16 residues. The CDR3 nucleotides are TGTGCCCAAAGGGGGGGGGCGTGGACTACCTACAATGAGCAGTTCTTC. Translating it yields CAQRGGAWTTYNEQFF.

This clonotype was seen repeatedly, ten times or more. The rearrangement joins TRBV28 to TRBJ2-3; D perhaps matches TRBD2 (5 bases). CDR3 length: 15 amino acids. The V and J ends lost 5 bases and 2 bases respectively, with 14 bases between them. CDR1 MDHEN and CDR2 SYDVKM come from the germline V gene. For the CDR3, the DNA is TGTGCCAGCAGTCGGGGAGCTCTGAACACAGATACGCAGTATTTT. Its translation is CASSRGALNTDTQYF. Variable domain in full (rest from reference TRBV28 and TRBJ2-3): DVKVTQSSRYLVKRTGEKVFLECVQDMDHENMFWYRQDPGLGLRLIYFSYDVKMKEKGDIPEGYSVSREKKERFSLILESASTNQTSMYLCASSRGALNTDTQYFGPGTRLTVL.

This clonotype has only a few counts. The J gene is TRBJ2-4, the V gene TRBV19; the D gene is possibly TRBD1 (5 bases). The germline CDR1 and CDR2 sequences are LNHDA and SQIVND (reference sequence). The CDR3 runs to 13 residues. Trimming removed 3 bases at V and 7 bases at J, with 10 bases between. CDR3 region: CASSIAGNNIQYF. The CDR3, as DNA: TGTGCCAGTAGTATTGCAGGGAACAACATTCAGTACTTC.

Turning to this clonotype: This could be a read error, since a much larger clone is one nucleotide away. CDR3 in amino acids: CASRPVGVRDRLWTQYF. The DNA of the CDR3 is TGTGCCAGCAGGCCAGTTGGGGTCAGGGACCGACTGTGGACCCAGTACTTC. This chain links TRBV28 with TRBJ2-5; the D gene could be TRBD1 or TRBD2 (5 bases each). The germline V and J ends were trimmed by 6 bases and 7 bases, with 27 bases remaining between them. Germline V gene sequence: CDR1 MDHEN, CDR2 SYDVKM. CDR3 length equals 17 residues. The full variable domain, rest sourced from reference TRBV28 and TRBJ2-5, is DVKVTQSSRYLVKRTGEKVFLECVQDMDHENMFWYRQDPGLGLRLIYFSYDVKMKEKGDIPEGYSVSREKKERFSLILESASTNQTSMYLCASRPVGVRDRLWTQYFGPGTRLLVL.

In this sample, this clonotype turned up once. The rearrangement uses TRBV6-8 and TRBJ1-1, with a tentative D call TRBD1 (5 bases). V gave up 7 bases and J gave up 7 bases, with 16 bases separating them. CDR3 length: 13 amino acids. Germline CDR1 and CDR2: MNHGY and SAAAGT. The CDR3 bases are TGTGCCAGCAAAAACGGGGGGAGAGATGAAGCTTTCTTT. It specifies CASKNGGRDEAFF.

This clonotype was observed many times. The rearrangement uses TRBV7-2 and TRBJ2-3; no definite D call. The CDR3 is 15 amino acids. The V gene lost 1 base and the J gene lost 0 bases, with 8 bases spanning the gap. Germline values: CDR1 SGHTA, CDR2 FQGNSA. The CDR3 sequence is CASSLDLFSTDTQYF. The CDR3 DNA reads TGTGCCAGCAGCTTAGACCTATTTAGCACAGATACGCAGTATTTT.

This clonotype was recorded many times. DNA of the CDR3: TGCAGGTCCCGGGCCGGGAAAGGAGAGCAGTACTTC. It is translated as CRSRAGKGEQYF. The J gene is TRBJ2-7, the V gene TRBV29-1, with D maybe TRBD2 (5 bases). Per germline, CDR1 SQVTM and CDR2 ANQGSEA. CDR3 length: 12 residues.

This clonotype showed up many times. The V call is TRBV11-3, the J call TRBJ2-7; D possibly matches TRBD1 or TRBD2 (5 bases each). Germline CDR1 is SGHNT and CDR2 is YENEEA. V lost 8 bases and J 8 bases, leaving 10 bases between the germline ends. The CDR3 has 10 amino acids. CDR3 protein: CASDRGQQYF. The CDR3 DNA reads TGTGCCAGCGACCGGGGCCAGCAGTACTTC.

This clonotype was found many times. The chain couples TRBV28 to TRBJ1-1, with 8 bases aligning to TRBD1. V lost 5 bases to trimming and J lost 4 bases; unmatched junction nucleotides: 9. Per the germline V gene, CDR1 is MDHEN and CDR2 is SYDVKM. The CDR3 has 15 amino acids. The CDR3 protein is CASSTSTGGSTEAFF. The CDR3 DNA follows: TGTGCCAGCAGTACAAGCACAGGGGGATCCACTGAAGCTTTCTTT.

This clonotype was counted ten times or more. V usage is TRBV4-1 and J usage is TRBJ1-5; D is undetermined. V gave up 4 bases and J gave up 6 bases, with 10 bases separating them. Germline CDR1 reads MGHRA; CDR2 reads YSYEKL. CDR3 length: 13 amino acids. This CDR3 is CASSPPASQPQHF. CDR3 nucleotide sequence: TGCGCCAGCAGCCCCCCGGCTTCTCAGCCCCAGCATTTT.

With respect to this clonotype: Given a much more abundant clone one base away, this may be a read error. The chain recombines TRBV6-6 with TRBJ1-1; D is possibly TRBD1 (6 bases). The CDR3 contains 13 residues. The ends were cut back, 8 bases at V and 5 bases at J, with 15 bases in the middle. The germline gives CDR1 MNHNY, CDR2 SVGAGI (reference sequence). The chain's CDR3 is CASHIGGTTEAFF. CDR3 nucleotides: TGTGCCAGCCATATAGGGGGGACGACTGAAGCTTTCTTT.

Ten or more counts support this clonotype. A junction end diverges from the germline sequence, so it may reflect a read error. This sequence joins TRBV4-3 and TRBJ2-3; no firm D call. The CDR3 has 13 residues. The germline gives CDR1 LGHNA, CDR2 YSLEER. In DNA, the CDR3 is TGTGCCAGCAGCCAAGATAATCCCAGGCCGCAGTATTTT. This codes for CASSQDNPRPQYF.

This clonotype was detected ten times or more. CDR3 sequence reads: CARSLVKGAGRTEAFF. In nucleotides, the CDR3 is TGTGCCAGAAGCTTGGTAAAGGGGGCGGGTAGGACTGAAGCTTTCTTT. The chain recombines TRBV5-3 with TRBJ1-1; the match to TRBD1 covers 7 bases. TRBV5-3 is an ORF, with its function uncertain. The CDR3 has 16 amino acids. The J segment lost 5 bases and the V segment lost 0 bases, leaving 10 bases of the junction unmatched.

This clonotype was observed many times. This chain uses TRBV6-6 with TRBJ2-2; D uncertain. Germline loops: CDR1 MNHNY, CDR2 SVGAGI (reference sequence). Trimming removed 0 bases from V and 0 bases from J, with 8 bases in between. The CDR3 consists of 16 residues. CDR3 sequence: CASSYSTFSNTGELFF. The CDR3 DNA reads TGTGCCAGCAGTTACTCGACTTTTTCGAACACCGGGGAGCTGTTTTTT.

The chain links TRBV11-2 to TRBJ1-1; unclear D gene. V was clipped by 6 bases and J by 8 bases, with 10 bases between them. This CDR3 region has 11 residues. The V gene's germline CDR1 is SGHAT and CDR2 FQNNGV. The DNA of the CDR3 is TGTGCCAGCAGACGGACGGTAGAAGCTTTCTTT. It specifies CASRRTVEAFF.

This clonotype is a singleton in its sample. The chain has TRBV9 and TRBJ2-5; no clear D. Per germline, CDR1 SGDLS and CDR2 YYNGEE. CDR3 length: 15 residues. The V and J ends lost 4 bases and 5 bases respectively, with 18 bases between them. DNA of the CDR3: TGTGCCAGCAGCCTACGGGTCTCGGTTTGGGAGACCCAGTACTTC. Amino acids: CASSLRVSVWETQYF. Supplemented by reference TRBV9 and TRBJ2-5, the full variable domain reads DSGVTQTPKHLITATGQRVTLRCSPRSGDLSVYWYQQSLDQGLQFLIQYYNGEERAKGNILERFSAQQFPDLHSELNLSSLELGDSALYFCASSLRVSVWETQYFGPGTRLLVL.

This clonotype was seen many times. The chain combines TRBV28 with TRBJ1-5; tentative D call: TRBD1 (5 bases). V lost 2 bases, J lost 6 bases, and 11 bases lay in between. CDR1 and CDR2 from the germline V gene are MDHEN and SYDVKM. There are 14 residues in the CDR3. CDR3 region: CASSLRGRIQPQHF. The CDR3 nucleotides read TGTGCCAGCAGTTTACGGGGCCGAATTCAGCCCCAGCATTTT.

This clonotype was seen ten or more times. The V and J genes are TRBV28 and TRBJ2-2; weak D call: TRBD2 (6 bases). CDR3 length: 14 residues. The germline V gene has CDR1 MDHEN and CDR2 SYDVKM. The V gene lost 3 bases and the J gene lost 5 bases, with 10 bases spanning the gap. The CDR3 DNA reads TGTGCCAGCAGTTTGGAGGGCCCAACCGGGGAGCTGTTTTTT. Translating it yields CASSLEGPTGELFF.

This clonotype was found many times. The chain couples TRBV2 to TRBJ1-1; D gene unclear. V shed 6 bases and J shed 4 bases, with 3 bases lying between them. Germline loops: CDR1 SNHLY, CDR2 FYNNEI. The CDR3 sequence is 10 residues long. CDR3: CASRGTEAFF. The CDR3 nucleotides read TGTGCCAGCAGAGGCACTGAAGCTTTCTTT.

Remarks on this clonotype: A junction boundary mismatches the germline segment, possibly from a read error. The chain recombines TRBV28 with TRBJ2-3; TRBD1 matches 10 bases. The germline V gene has CDR1 MDHEN and CDR2 SYDVKM. The CDR3 contains 15 residues. The CDR3 sequence is CASSSGQGSIDTQYF. The CDR3 DNA follows: TGTGCCAGCAGCTCGGGACAGGGGAGCATAGATACGCAGTATTTT. The entire variable domain, with the rest obtained from reference TRBV28 and TRBJ2-3, is as follows: DVKVTQSSRYLVKRTGEKVFLECVQDMDHENMFWYRQDPGLGLRLIYFSYDVKMKEKGDIPEGYSVSREKKERFSLILESASTNQTSMYLCASSSGQGSIDTQYFGPGTRLTVL.

In this sample, this clonotype turned up many times. The chain joins TRBV7-9 to TRBJ2-7, with TRBD2 matching 9 bases. CDR1 and CDR2 from the germline V gene are SEHNR and FQNEAQ (reference sequence). The CDR3 extends over 15 amino acids. V shed 4 bases, J shed 0 bases, and the junction held 4 bases outside the gene matches. In DNA, the CDR3 is TGTGCCAGCAGCTCCTTTAGCGGGAGCTCCTACGAGCAGTACTTC. Its translation: CASSSFSGSSYEQYF.

This clonotype was detected ten times or more. The chain uses TRBV5-1 and TRBJ2-3; D possibly corresponds to TRBD2 (5 bases). Between the trimmed V and J ends, which lost 3 bases and 6 bases, there was a span of 11 bases. CDR1 is SGHRS and CDR2 is YFSETQ in the germline V gene. This CDR3 has 13 amino acids. CDR3 nucleotide sequence: TGCGCCAGCAGCTCTAGGCGAGGGGATACGCAGTATTTT. It is translated as CASSSRRGDTQYF. The full variable domain, rest sourced from reference TRBV5-1 and TRBJ2-3, is KAGVTQTPRYLIKTRGQQVTLSCSPISGHRSVSWYQQTPGQGLQFLFEYFSETQRNKGNFPGRFSGRQFSNSRSEMNVSTLELGDSALYLCASSSRRGDTQYFGPGTRLTVL.

This clonotype was counted at least ten times. Mismatch with germline at one junction end may stem from a read error. J is TRBJ2-1 and V is TRBV28; no definite D call. There are 13 residues in the CDR3. Germline V gene lookup returns CDR1 MDHEN and CDR2 SYDVKM. The CDR3 loop is CTKRSSEANEQFF. The CDR3 DNA is TGCACAAAGAGGAGTAGTGAGGCGAATGAGCAGTTCTTC.

In this sample, this clonotype turned up a few times. The chain joins TRBV29-1 to TRBJ2-3; D unclear. The germline V and J ends were trimmed by 0 bases and 8 bases, with 6 bases remaining between them. CDR1 and CDR2 (germline): SQVTM, ANQGSEA. CDR3 length: 11 amino acids. The CDR3 sequence: CSVEDPGTQYF. The CDR3 DNA sequence: TGCAGCGTTGAAGATCCCGGTACGCAGTATTTT.

This clonotype was counted a few times. The chain links TRBV27 to TRBJ1-1, with D possibly being TRBD1 (5 bases). The CDR3 contains 14 residues. CDR1 and CDR2 from the germline V gene are MNHEY and SMNVEV (reference sequence). Trimming cost V 7 bases and J 4 bases, with 16 bases left between them. The CDR3 DNA follows: TGTGCCAGCACCCCCGTCGGGGCGGGCACTGAAGCTTTCTTT. Its translation is CASTPVGAGTEAFF.

This CDR3 reads CSARGGPDLETQYF. Here the CDR3 DNA reads TGCAGTGCCAGGGGGGGTCCGGACCTAGAGACCCAGTACTTC. The V gene is TRBV20-1, the J gene TRBJ2-5; D may correspond to TRBD1 or TRBD2 (7 bases each). The CDR3 sequence is 14 residues long. Trimming pared 6 bases from V and 4 bases from J, leaving 18 bases between. Germline lookup yields CDR1 DFQATT and CDR2 SNEGSKA (reference sequence).

The rearrangement joins TRBV27 to TRBJ1-5; TRBD1 matches at 7 bases. CDR1 is MNHEY and CDR2 is SMNVEV in the germline V gene (reference sequence). The CDR3 totals 18 residues. The junction had 12 bases not matched to a gene; V was cut back by 2 bases and J by 2 bases. The CDR3 spells CASSLRGPGRDGNQPQHF. CDR3 DNA: TGTGCCAGCAGTTTAAGGGGGCCCGGCAGGGACGGCAATCAGCCCCAGCATTTT.